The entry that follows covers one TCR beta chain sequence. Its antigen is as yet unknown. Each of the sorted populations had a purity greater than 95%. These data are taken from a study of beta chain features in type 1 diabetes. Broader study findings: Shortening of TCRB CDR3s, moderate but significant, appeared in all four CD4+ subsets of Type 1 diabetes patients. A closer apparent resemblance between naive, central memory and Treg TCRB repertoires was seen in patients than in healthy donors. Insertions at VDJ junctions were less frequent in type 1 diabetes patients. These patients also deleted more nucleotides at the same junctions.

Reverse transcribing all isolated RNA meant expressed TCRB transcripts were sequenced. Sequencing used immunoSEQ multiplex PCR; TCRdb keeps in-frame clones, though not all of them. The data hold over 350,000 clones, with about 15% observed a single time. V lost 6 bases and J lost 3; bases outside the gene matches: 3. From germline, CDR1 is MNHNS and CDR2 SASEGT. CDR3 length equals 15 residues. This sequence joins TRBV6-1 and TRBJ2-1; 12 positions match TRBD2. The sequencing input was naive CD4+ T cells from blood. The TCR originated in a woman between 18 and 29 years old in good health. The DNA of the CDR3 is TGTGCCAGCAGGAAACTAGCGGGAGGCTACAATGAGCAGTTCTTC. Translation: CASRKLAGGYNEQFF.